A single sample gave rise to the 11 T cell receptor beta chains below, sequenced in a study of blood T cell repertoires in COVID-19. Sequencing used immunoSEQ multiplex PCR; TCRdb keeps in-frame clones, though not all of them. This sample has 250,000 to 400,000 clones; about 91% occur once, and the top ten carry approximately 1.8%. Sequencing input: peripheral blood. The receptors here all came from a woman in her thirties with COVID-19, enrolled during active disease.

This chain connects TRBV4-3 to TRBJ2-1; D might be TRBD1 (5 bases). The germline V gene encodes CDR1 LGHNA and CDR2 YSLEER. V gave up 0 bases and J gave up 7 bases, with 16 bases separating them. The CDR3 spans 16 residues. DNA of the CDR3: TGCGCCAGCAGCCAAGAGTTCCAGGGTTTCTGGAATGAGCAGTTCTTC. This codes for CASSQEFQGFWNEQFF.

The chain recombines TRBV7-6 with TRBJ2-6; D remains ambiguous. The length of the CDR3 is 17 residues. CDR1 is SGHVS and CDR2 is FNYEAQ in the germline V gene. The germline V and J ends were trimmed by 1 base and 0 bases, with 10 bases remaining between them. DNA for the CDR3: TGTGCCAGCAGCTTAGTAAGCCATAGCTCTGGGGCCAACGTCCTGACTTTC. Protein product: CASSLVSHSSGANVLTF.

CDR3 coding DNA: TGTGCCAGCAGACAAAATTCCGGGACAGGGGCAGGGAAACTGTTTTTT. This encodes CASRQNSGTGAGKLFF. The V gene is TRBV5-5, the J gene TRBJ1-4; 10 bases map to TRBD1. CDR1 is SGHKS, CDR2 YYEKEE, per germline (reference sequence). The CDR3 runs to 16 residues. J lost 11 bases, V lost 5 bases, and 15 bases had no gene match.

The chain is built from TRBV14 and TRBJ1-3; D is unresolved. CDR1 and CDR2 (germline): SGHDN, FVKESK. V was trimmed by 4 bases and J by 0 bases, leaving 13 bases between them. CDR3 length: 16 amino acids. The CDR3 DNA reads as TGTGCCAGCAGCCTCCTACCGGGAGTCTCTGGAAACACCATATATTTT. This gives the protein CASSLLPGVSGNTIYF.

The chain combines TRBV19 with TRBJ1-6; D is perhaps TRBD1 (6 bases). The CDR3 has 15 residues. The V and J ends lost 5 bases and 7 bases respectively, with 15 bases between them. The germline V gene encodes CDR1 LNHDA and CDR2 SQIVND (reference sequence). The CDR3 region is CASSWVGQTNSPLHF. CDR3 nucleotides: TGTGCCAGTAGTTGGGTTGGACAGACCAATTCACCCCTCCACTTT.

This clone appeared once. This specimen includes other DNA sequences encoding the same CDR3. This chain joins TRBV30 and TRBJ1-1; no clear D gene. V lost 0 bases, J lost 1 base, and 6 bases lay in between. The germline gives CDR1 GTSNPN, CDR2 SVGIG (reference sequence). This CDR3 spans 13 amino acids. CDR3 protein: CAWSVQSNTEAFF. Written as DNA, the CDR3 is TGTGCCTGGAGTGTACAGTCGAACACTGAAGCTTTCTTT. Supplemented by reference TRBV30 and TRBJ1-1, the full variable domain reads SQTIHQWPATLVQPVGSPLSLECTVEGTSNPNLYWYRQAAGRGLQLLFYSVGIGQISSEVPQNLSASRPQDRQFILSSKKLLLSDSGFYLCAWSVQSNTEAFFGQGTRLTVV.

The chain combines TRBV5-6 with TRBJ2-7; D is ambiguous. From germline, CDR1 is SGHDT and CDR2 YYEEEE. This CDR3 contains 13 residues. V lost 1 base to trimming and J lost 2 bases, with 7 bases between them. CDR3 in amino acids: CASSLSGPYEQYV. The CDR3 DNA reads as TGTGCCAGCAGCTTGTCTGGCCCCTACGAGCAGTACGTC.

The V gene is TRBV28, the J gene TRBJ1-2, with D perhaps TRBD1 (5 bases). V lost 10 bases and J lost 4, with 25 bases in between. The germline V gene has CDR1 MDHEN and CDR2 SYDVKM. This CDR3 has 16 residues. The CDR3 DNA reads TGTGCCACTTTGGGACTTATCCCTTCGGGATCCTATGGCTACACCTTC. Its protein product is CATLGLIPSGSYGYTF.

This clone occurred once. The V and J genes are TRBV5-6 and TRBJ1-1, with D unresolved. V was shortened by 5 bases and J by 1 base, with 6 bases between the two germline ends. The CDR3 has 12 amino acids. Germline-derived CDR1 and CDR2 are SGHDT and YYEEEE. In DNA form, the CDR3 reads TGTGCCAGCAGTACAGAGAACACTGAAGCTTTCTTT. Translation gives CASSTENTEAFF.

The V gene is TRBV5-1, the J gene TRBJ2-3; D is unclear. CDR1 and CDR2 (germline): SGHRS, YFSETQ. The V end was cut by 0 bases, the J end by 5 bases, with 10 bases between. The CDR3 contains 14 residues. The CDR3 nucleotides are TGCGCCAGCAGCTTGGGAACTATCGAAGATACGCAGTATTTT. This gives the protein CASSLGTIEDTQYF.

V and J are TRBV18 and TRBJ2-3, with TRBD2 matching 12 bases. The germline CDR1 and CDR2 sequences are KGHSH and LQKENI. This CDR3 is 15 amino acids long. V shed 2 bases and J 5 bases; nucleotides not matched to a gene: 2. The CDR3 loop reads CASSPWTSGEDTQYF. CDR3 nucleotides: TGTGCCAGCTCACCATGGACTAGCGGGGAAGATACGCAGTATTTT.